The following is a T cell receptor (beta chain) sequence with its context. Assay version v3.0 of immunoSEQ was used, and it was run at survey level. Sequencing was performed with immunoSEQ multiplex PCR; in TCRdb, only in-frame clones are kept and a portion is missing. Of more than 45,000 clones listed, roughly four fifths were seen once; the top ten hold roughly 3%. This sample stems from a study of long-term antiretroviral therapy in people with HIV. The sequence was collected from a woman aged 18-35 years with HIV. The sample consisted of unsorted PBMCs, taken 0.8 years after starting antiretroviral therapy.

The CDR3 here is CASSLERRSGANVLTF. The CDR3 region has the DNA TGTGCCAGCAGCTTAGAGAGGCGCTCTGGGGCCAACGTCCTGACTTTC. The chain recombines TRBV7-2 with TRBJ2-6, with no clear D. CDR3 length equals 16 residues. V lost 1 base to trimming and J lost 0 bases, with 7 bases between them. The germline CDR1 and CDR2 sequences are SGHTA and FQGNSA.